The 11 T cell receptor beta chains listed next were all sequenced from one sample in a study of T cells after yellow fever vaccination. A single record per CDR3 protein comes from TCRdb applying MiXCR to the 5' RACE reads. Of more than 300,000 distinct CDR3 sequences listed, about 10% are singletons. Sequenced material: CD4+ T cells sorted from PBMCs, taken 45 days after the yellow fever booster vaccination. These receptors were collected from a man aged 18 to 29 who received the YFV17D yellow fever vaccine.

This clonotype was counted many times. V and J are TRBV7-2 and TRBJ1-6; D is undetermined. CDR1 is SGHTA and CDR2 is FQGNSA in the germline V gene. This CDR3 is built from 15 residues. The V and J ends lost 1 base and 4 bases respectively, with 8 bases between them. The CDR3 nucleotides are TGTGCCAGCAGCTTAGGTCCAGGTTATAATTCACCCCTCCACTTT. Encoded protein: CASSLGPGYNSPLHF.

The V gene is TRBV3-1, the J gene TRBJ2-7; 8 bases fit TRBD2. The CDR3 runs 16 residues. V lost 5 bases and J lost 3; bases outside the gene matches: 12. Per the germline V gene, CDR1 is LGHDT and CDR2 is YNNKEL (reference sequence). The CDR3 is CASSKPGGRISYEQYF. The CDR3 nucleotides read TGTGCCAGCAGCAAACCGGGGGGGCGAATTAGCTACGAGCAGTACTTC.

This clonotype showed up just a few times. The chain links TRBV6-5 to TRBJ1-2; the D is unclear. The CDR3 covers 14 residues. The V and J ends lost 4 bases and 2 bases respectively, with 11 bases between them. Germline V gives CDR1 MNHEY, CDR2 SVGAGI. The CDR3 region has the DNA TGTGCCAGCAGTTCCGCGGGAGGAAACTATGGCTACACCTTC. Its protein product is CASSSAGGNYGYTF.

The chain uses TRBV18 and TRBJ1-6, with 10 nucleotides matching TRBD1. The junction had 11 bases not matched to a gene; V was cut back by 1 base and J by 8 bases. The CDR3 totals 18 residues. Per germline, CDR1 KGHSH and CDR2 LQKENI. In nucleotides, the CDR3 is TGTGCCAGCTCACCACTTACGCTAACCGGGACAGGGGATTCACCCCTCCACTTT. This sequence encodes CASSPLTLTGTGDSPLHF.

A few counts support this clonotype. DNA for the CDR3: TGTGCCACCAGTGACTTGGAGCGGGGGGGCCCAGAGACCCAGTACTTC. Its protein is CATSDLERGGPETQYF. The chain recombines TRBV24-1 with TRBJ2-5; 10 bases match TRBD2. After removal of 4 bases from V and 4 bases from J, the junction contained 8 bases not matched to a gene. Germline V gives CDR1 KGHDR, CDR2 SFDVKD. This CDR3 comprises 16 residues.

The rearrangement links TRBV5-1 to TRBJ1-4; the D gene is possibly TRBD1 (6 bases). This CDR3 contains 14 residues. Germline assignment: CDR1 SGHRS and CDR2 YFSETQ. The germline V and J ends were trimmed by 5 bases and 1 base, with 9 bases remaining between them. In nucleotides, the CDR3 is TGCGCCAGCAGGAAGGGACAAACTAATGAAAAACTGTTTTTT. This encodes CASRKGQTNEKLFF.

The rearrangement uses TRBV2 and TRBJ2-1; D is possibly TRBD1 (5 bases). The germline gives CDR1 SNHLY, CDR2 FYNNEI. V was pared by 6 bases and J by 7 bases, with 16 bases between. CDR3 size: 14 residues. CDR3 protein: CASSLDKVFNEQFF. The CDR3 nucleotides read TGTGCCAGCAGCCTGGACAAGGTCTTTAATGAGCAGTTCTTC.

This clonotype occurred a few times. The chain links TRBV6-6 to TRBJ1-5; D possibly corresponds to TRBD1 (6 bases). This CDR3 region has 15 residues. CDR1 is MNHNY and CDR2 is SVGAGI in the germline V gene (reference sequence). V was cut by 6 bases and J by 1 base, with 13 bases left in between. The CDR3 coding sequence is TGTGCCAGCAGAAACAGGGCTGGGAGCAATCAGCCCCAGCATTTT. Protein product: CASRNRAGSNQPQHF.

This clonotype was detected many times. CDR3 DNA sequence: TGCAGTGCTAGGGGCAGGGGGTCTAGCACAGATACGCAGTATTTT. It translates to CSARGRGSSTDTQYF. J is TRBJ2-3 and V is TRBV20-1; 7 nucleotides match TRBD1. Per germline, CDR1 DFQATT and CDR2 SNEGSKA (reference sequence). The junction had 6 bases not matched to a gene; V was cut back by 3 bases and J by 0 bases. This CDR3 is built from 15 residues.

V usage is TRBV5-1 and J usage is TRBJ2-7, with 7 positions matching TRBD2. J lost 1 base, V lost 4 bases, and 5 bases had no gene match. CDR1 SGHRS and CDR2 YFSETQ come from the germline V gene. The CDR3 spans 14 residues. The DNA for the CDR3 is TGCGCCAGCAGCCGGGGGGACTCTTCCTACGAGCAGTACGTC. This translates into CASSRGDSSYEQYV.

This clonotype was counted a few times. The V and J genes are TRBV5-1 and TRBJ2-7, with a tentative D call TRBD1 (5 bases). Germline assignment: CDR1 SGHRS and CDR2 YFSETQ. CDR3 length: 13 amino acids. V lost 0 bases, J lost 4 bases, and 8 bases lay in between. CDR3 in amino acids: CASSLGTTYEQYF. The CDR3 coding sequence is TGCGCCAGCAGCTTGGGGACAACATACGAGCAGTACTTC. Looking up the rest from reference TRBV5-1 and TRBJ2-7 gives the full variable domain: KAGVTQTPRYLIKTRGQQVTLSCSPISGHRSVSWYQQTPGQGLQFLFEYFSETQRNKGNFPGRFSGRQFSNSRSEMNVSTLELGDSALYLCASSLGTTYEQYFGPGTRLTVT.